These 22 T cell receptor beta chains were sequenced from one sample in a study of blood T cell repertoires in COVID-19. Sequencing used immunoSEQ multiplex PCR; TCRdb keeps in-frame clones, though not all of them. The sample shows around 240,000 clones, over 75% of them seen only once. Sequences were obtained from PBMCs or T cells enriched from blood (not recorded which). These receptor sequences come from a woman aged 45-60 years who had recovered from COVID-19.

The CDR3 DNA follows: TGCAGTGCTAGTCGGGCCGGGGTCTACGAGCAGTACTTC. It encodes CSASRAGVYEQYF. The chain is built from TRBV20-1 and TRBJ2-7, with D possibly matching TRBD2 (5 bases). CDR3 length: 13 residues. CDR1 and CDR2 from the germline V gene are DFQATT and SNEGSKA (reference sequence). V was clipped by 3 bases and J by 3 bases, with 12 bases between them.

The chain joins TRBV5-1 to TRBJ2-4; D is uncertain. The CDR3 totals 15 residues. The germline V gene encodes CDR1 SGHRS and CDR2 YFSETQ. Trimming took off 0 bases at V and 8 bases at J, with 15 bases between the two ends. The CDR3 nucleotides read TGCGCCAGCAGCTTGGGGGTCTCGCACCGGGACATTCAGTACTTC. It specifies CASSLGVSHRDIQYF.

The rearrangement joins TRBV28 to TRBJ2-2; 9 bases agree with TRBD1. The CDR3 is 15 amino acids. The germline gives CDR1 MDHEN, CDR2 SYDVKM. The junction had 9 bases not matched to a gene; V was cut back by 6 bases and J by 7 bases. The CDR3 region is CASSYGTGYGGELFF. CDR3 nucleotides: TGTGCCAGCAGCTATGGGACAGGGTACGGCGGGGAGCTGTTTTTT.

The chain combines TRBV7-2 with TRBJ2-1; 10 positions match TRBD2. The V gene's germline CDR1 is SGHTA and CDR2 FQGNSA. This CDR3 is 13 amino acids long. Trimming cost V 2 bases and J 10 bases; bases outside gene matches: 2. CDR3: CASSLIAGGEQFF. CDR3 nucleotides: TGTGCCAGCAGCTTAATAGCGGGAGGCGAGCAGTTCTTC.

The V and J genes are TRBV7-9 and TRBJ1-2; D is possibly TRBD1 (6 bases). The germline V and J ends were trimmed by 1 base and 6 bases, with 18 bases remaining between them. The germline CDR1 and CDR2 sequences are SEHNR and FQNEAQ (reference sequence). The CDR3 sequence is 16 residues long. In nucleotides, the CDR3 is TGTGCCAGCAGCTTAGTTAGTCCACAGGGTGCCCATGGCTACACCTTC. It yields the protein CASSLVSPQGAHGYTF.

This clone was counted only a few times. The chain has TRBV28 and TRBJ1-4, with a weak D call TRBD1 (6 bases). Germline CDR1 is MDHEN and CDR2 is SYDVKM. This CDR3 region has 15 residues. V lost 4 bases, J lost 3 bases, and 12 bases lay in between. The CDR3 sequence is CASSSAGAANEKLFF. The DNA of the CDR3 is TGTGCCAGCAGTTCGGCGGGGGCGGCTAATGAAAAACTGTTTTTT. Full variable domain (outside the CDR3, taken from reference TRBV28 and TRBJ1-4): DVKVTQSSRYLVKRTGEKVFLECVQDMDHENMFWYRQDPGLGLRLIYFSYDVKMKEKGDIPEGYSVSREKKERFSLILESASTNQTSMYLCASSSAGAANEKLFFGSGTQLSVL.

The J gene is TRBJ2-1, the V gene TRBV2; 9 nucleotides agree with TRBD2. Germline loops: CDR1 SNHLY, CDR2 FYNNEI. Germline trimming cut 8 bases from V and 8 bases from J; bases unmatched to any gene: 7. The CDR3 contains 13 residues. This CDR3 reads CASGAGGDHEQFF. The CDR3 DNA sequence: TGTGCCAGCGGAGCGGGAGGCGATCATGAGCAGTTCTTC.

The genes are TRBV28 and TRBJ1-1; tentative D call: TRBD1 (6 bases). The CDR3 runs to 12 residues. Germline CDR1 is MDHEN and CDR2 is SYDVKM. V was trimmed by 10 bases and J by 6 bases, leaving 15 bases between them. CDR3 nucleotide sequence: TGTGCCACCACCACAGGGAAACCTGAAGCTTTCTTT. Protein: CATTTGKPEAFF.

This chain connects TRBV7-2 to TRBJ1-3; D call uncertain. CDR1 and CDR2 from the germline V gene are SGHTA and FQGNSA. The CDR3 has 15 residues. The V end was cut by 4 bases, the J end by 0 bases, with 10 bases between. The CDR3 sequence is CASSSSPLSGNTIYF. The CDR3 nucleotides are TGTGCCAGCAGCTCGAGTCCCCTCTCTGGAAACACCATATATTTT.

This chain joins TRBV5-6 and TRBJ2-7; weak D call: TRBD2 (5 bases). V was cut by 0 bases and J by 7 bases, with 8 bases left in between. The CDR3 length is 12 residues. The germline V gene has CDR1 SGHDT and CDR2 YYEEEE. DNA for the CDR3: TGTGCCAGCAGCTTGGGCGGGTCTGAGCAGTACTTC. Translating it yields CASSLGGSEQYF.

V is TRBV28 and J is TRBJ2-5, with 7 bases identical to TRBD1. The V segment lost 4 bases and the J segment 3 bases; nucleotides outside the gene matches: 2. This CDR3 region has 13 residues. Germline CDR1 and CDR2: MDHEN and SYDVKM. The CDR3 is CASSSGTEETQYF. CDR3 in DNA: TGTGCCAGCAGTTCCGGGACAGAAGAGACCCAGTACTTC.

This clone was counted a few times. The chain carries TRBV9 and TRBJ1-2; 10 bases line up with TRBD1. J lost 4 bases, V lost 3 bases, and 3 bases had no gene match. Germline loops: CDR1 SGDLS, CDR2 YYNGEE. CDR3 length: 14 residues. The CDR3 loop is CASSADRGVYGYTF. CDR3 bases: TGTGCCAGCAGCGCGGACAGGGGGGTCTATGGCTACACCTTC.

This sequence joins TRBV7-9 and TRBJ1-5; TRBD1 is a possible D gene (6 bases). The V gene's germline CDR1 is SEHNR and CDR2 FQNEAQ (reference sequence). Trimming shortened V by 5 bases and J by 0 bases, and 17 bases separated the two germline ends. This CDR3 region has 17 residues. This CDR3 reads CASSQTKQGYSNQPQHF. In DNA, the CDR3 is TGTGCCAGCAGCCAAACAAAACAGGGCTATAGCAATCAGCCCCAGCATTTT.

The chain couples TRBV5-1 to TRBJ1-1; perhaps TRBD1 as D (5 bases). The length of the CDR3 is 13 residues. The V gene's germline CDR1 is SGHRS and CDR2 YFSETQ. Trimming stripped 2 bases from V and 5 bases from J, with 10 bases between. This chain's CDR3 is CASSFLRETEAFF. CDR3 sequence (DNA): TGCGCCAGCAGCTTCCTCAGGGAAACTGAAGCTTTCTTT.

Comment on this clone: Other DNA sequences from this sample encode an identical CDR3 as well. The genes are TRBV27 and TRBJ1-2, with 8 bases that match TRBD1. The CDR3 totals 14 residues. The germline V gene has CDR1 MNHEY and CDR2 SMNVEV (reference sequence). V lost 0 bases and J lost 7; bases outside the gene matches: 4. In DNA form, the CDR3 reads TGTGCCAGCAGTTTATCGCAGGGGGCTGGTGGCTACACCTTC. As protein: CASSLSQGAGGYTF.

The chain employs TRBV5-5 and TRBJ1-1; TRBD1 aligns across 8 bases. This CDR3 has 14 amino acids. Germline CDR1 reads SGHKS; CDR2 reads YYEKEE (reference sequence). Germline trimming cut 1 base from V and 3 bases from J; bases unmatched to any gene: 2. The CDR3 bases are TGTGCCAGCAGCTTGAACAGGGGGTACACTGAAGCTTTCTTT. Encoded protein: CASSLNRGYTEAFF.

The chain recombines TRBV7-9 with TRBJ1-4; D is possibly TRBD1 (6 bases). The CDR3 runs to 15 residues. Trimming cost V 5 bases and J 8 bases, with 18 bases left between them. The V gene's germline CDR1 is SEHNR and CDR2 FQNEAQ (reference sequence). The CDR3 DNA reads TGTGCCAGCAGCCTACCGGGACAAAGGCCGGAAAAACTGTTTTTT. Translated, it gives CASSLPGQRPEKLFF.

V and J are TRBV2 and TRBJ1-2; 8 nucleotides line up with TRBD1. Germline-derived CDR1 and CDR2 are SNHLY and FYNNEI. The V and J ends lost 5 bases and 2 bases, in that order; junction bases with no gene match: 7. The CDR3 loop spans 15 amino acids. CDR3 DNA sequence: TGTGCCAGCAGTCCCCGGGGGACAGGCAACTATGGCTACACCTTC. Translated, it gives CASSPRGTGNYGYTF.

The CDR3, as DNA: TGTGCCAGCAGTCCCTTGCGTGTACTAGCGGGAGTGTGGGGGGCCAACGTCCTGACTTTC. As protein: CASSPLRVLAGVWGANVLTF. The gene calls are TRBV27 and TRBJ2-6; 11 bases align to TRBD2. Germline lookup yields CDR1 MNHEY and CDR2 SMNVEV (reference sequence). The CDR3 consists of 20 residues. V was clipped by 5 bases and J by 4 bases; unmatched bases: 16.

The chain couples TRBV6-1 to TRBJ2-2; no definite D call. Per germline, CDR1 MNHNS and CDR2 SASEGT. V was cut by 2 bases and J by 5 bases, with 6 bases left in between. The CDR3 sequence is 13 residues long. CDR3 nucleotides: TGTGCCAGCAGTGAATCGGGTACCGGGGAGCTGTTTTTT. Translation gives CASSESGTGELFF.

The chain employs TRBV28 and TRBJ1-4, with a tentative D call TRBD1 (5 bases). The CDR3 is made up of 15 amino acids. Germline V gives CDR1 MDHEN, CDR2 SYDVKM. The V gene lost 0 bases and the J gene lost 8 bases, with 13 bases spanning the gap. The CDR3 DNA reads TGTGCCAGCAGTTTATGGGCCGACAGTGGAGAAAAACTGTTTTTT. Translating gives CASSLWADSGEKLFF.

The chain links TRBV5-1 to TRBJ1-2; the D is unclear. The V and J ends lost 0 bases and 8 bases respectively, with 11 bases between them. The CDR3 is made up of 13 amino acids. Germline CDR1 and CDR2: SGHRS and YFSETQ. CDR3 coding DNA: TGCGCCAGCAGCTTGGATTACGCTAACGGCTACACCTTC. It encodes CASSLDYANGYTF. Variable domain in full (rest from reference TRBV5-1 and TRBJ1-2): KAGVTQTPRYLIKTRGQQVTLSCSPISGHRSVSWYQQTPGQGLQFLFEYFSETQRNKGNFPGRFSGRQFSNSRSEMNVSTLELGDSALYLCASSLDYANGYTFGSGTRLTVV.